One sample yielded the 10 T cell receptor beta chains listed below, sequenced in a study of blood T cell repertoires in COVID-19 (TCRdb year 2020). The library came from the immunoSEQ multiplex PCR assay. The table comes from immuneACCESS by way of TCRdb, which keeps in-frame sequences with V and J called. Part of the clones is missing from these tables; in studies checked, under half for an unresolved V gene and the rest for unknown reasons. This sample lists approximately 500,000 clones; 70% to 90% were detected once. Roughly 8% of the sample belongs to the ten largest clones. The sequencing input was peripheral blood. The origin of the receptors is a woman aged 45-60 years with COVID-19, enrolled during active disease.

This chain uses TRBV18 with TRBJ2-1; the D gene is possibly TRBD2 (5 bases). This CDR3 has 13 residues. Trimming took 3 bases from V and 7 from J, leaving 10 bases between them. Germline CDR1 is KGHSH and CDR2 is LQKENI. The CDR3, as DNA: TGTGCCAGCTCACCGCCGGGAAGGAATGAGCAGTTCTTC. This sequence encodes CASSPPGRNEQFF.

CDR3 sequence (DNA): TGTGCCAGCAGTAAAGGGAGGAGCGAGCAGTACTTC. Amino acids: CASSKGRSEQYF. The chain recombines TRBV12-3 or TRBV12-4 with TRBJ2-7; D might be TRBD2 (6 bases). V dropped 5 bases and J dropped 6 bases, with 11 bases sitting between them. The length of the CDR3 is 12 residues.

This rearrangement joins TRBV19 to TRBJ2-1, with TRBD2 as a possible D gene (6 bases). Germline V CDR1 and CDR2: LNHDA, SQIVND (reference sequence). The CDR3 contains 15 residues. V lost 5 bases to trimming and J lost 3 bases, with 14 bases between them. The DNA of the CDR3 is TGTGCCAGTAGTTCCCGGAGGGGTAGCTACAATGAGCAGTTCTTC. This translates into CASSSRRGSYNEQFF.

The chain couples TRBV21-1 to TRBJ1-2; the table's D call TRBD1 went unverified against the DNA. TRBV21-1 is annotated as a pseudogene. The CDR3 covers 17 residues. Written as DNA, the CDR3 is TGTGCCAGCAGAAAGGGGACATTTCACAACCATAACTATGGCTACACCTTC. Translated: CASRKGTFHNHNYGYTF.

The J gene is TRBJ2-1, the V gene TRBV7-2, with 7 bases matching TRBD2. The germline V gene has CDR1 SGHTA and CDR2 FQGNSA. The CDR3 is 15 residues long. V dropped 2 bases and J dropped 8; count of bases not matched to a gene: 9. CDR3 DNA: TGTGCCAGCAGCTTAAGGTCTAGCGGCGCGCATGAGCAGTTCTTC. Residues: CASSLRSSGAHEQFF.

This clone was seen only a few times. The chain couples TRBV24-1 to TRBJ2-1, with D maybe TRBD1 (6 bases). V was shortened by 2 bases and J by 7 bases, with 8 bases between the two germline ends. CDR3 length equals 13 residues. The germline V gene encodes CDR1 KGHDR and CDR2 SFDVKD. The DNA for the CDR3 is TGTGCCACCAGTGATTACAGGGCAAATGAGCAGTTCTTC. This gives the protein CATSDYRANEQFF.

J is TRBJ2-1 and V is TRBV6-2 or TRBV6-3, with TRBD2 matching over 15 bases. The CDR3 consists of 16 residues. Losses at the gene ends were 3 bases for V and 12 bases for J; bases not matched to a gene: 9. Germline V gene data show CDR1 as MNHEY and CDR2 as SVGEGT. The chain's CDR3 is CASSYTRGTSGGRQFF. The CDR3 bases are TGTGCCAGCAGTTATACCCGCGGGACTAGCGGGGGGCGGCAGTTCTTC.

This clone has only one observation. V usage is TRBV9 and J usage is TRBJ1-1; D ambiguous. CDR1 is SGDLS and CDR2 is YYNGEE in the germline V gene. V dropped 3 bases and J dropped 7 bases, with 13 bases sitting between them. This CDR3 spans 13 amino acids. CDR3 residues: CASSARAGGEAFF. The CDR3 DNA is TGTGCCAGCAGCGCCCGGGCGGGTGGTGAAGCTTTCTTT.

The chain combines TRBV6-1 with TRBJ2-3; TRBD2 is a possible D gene (6 bases). V was shortened by 2 bases and J by 0 bases, with 15 bases between the two germline ends. Germline V CDR1 and CDR2: MNHNS, SASEGT. This CDR3 is 17 amino acids long. The CDR3 DNA reads as TGTGCCAGCAGTGAAAGCGGCGGGACTGGCAGCACAGATACGCAGTATTTT. It is translated as CASSESGGTGSTDTQYF.

This clone has a single count. The chain couples TRBV18 to TRBJ2-7; the D gene is possibly TRBD1 (6 bases). The V and J ends lost 5 bases and 0 bases respectively, with 23 bases between them. The CDR3 is 18 residues long. The germline gives CDR1 KGHSH, CDR2 LQKENI. The CDR3 bases are TGTGCCAGCTCAGGAAGTAGGACAGCCCGAATTCCCTCCTACGAGCAGTACTTC. Amino acids: CASSGSRTARIPSYEQYF.